Listed below are T cell receptor beta chains from one sample, sequenced in a study of cytotoxic CD8 clonotypes in ibrutinib-treated CLL. The data were produced by immunoSEQ multiplex PCR, yet TCRdb's version contains in-frame clones alone and is incomplete. This table holds a few hundred thousand clones, 80% found once. Sequenced here: PBMCs, sampled before ibrutinib treatment. The receptors derive from a human donor with chronic lymphocytic leukemia. The CDR3 runs from the conserved cysteine through the conserved F or W. D genes are given only for firm matches. Not all rows give a size; the values are once, few, many and, for expanded clones, a class.

J,V,size,D,CDR3,DNA
TRBJ2-7,TRBV7-6,-,-,CASSLKQAYEQYF,TGTGCCAGCAGCTTAAAACAGGCCTACGAGCAGTACTTC
TRBJ2-5,TRBV10-3,once,-,CAISEWTQQETQYF,TGTGCCATCAGTGAATGGACACAACAAGAGACCCAGTACTTC
TRBJ1-1,TRBV27,-,-,CASRGGTEAFF,TGTGCCAGCAGAGGTGGCACTGAAGCTTTCTTT
TRBJ2-7,TRBV4-2,few,-,CASSQERDYEQYF,TGTGCCAGCAGCCAAGAAAGGGACTACGAGCAGTACTTC
TRBJ2-1,TRBV23-1,-,-,CASSPLKQGPLEQFF,TGCGCCAGCAGTCCCCTCAAACAAGGGCCCCTTGAGCAGTTCTTC
TRBJ1-1,TRBV7-9,-,-,CASSLVGRGNTEAFF,TGTGCCAGCAGCTTAGTCGGCAGGGGGAACACTGAAGCTTTCTTT
TRBJ2-1,TRBV6-6,-,TRBD2,CASRGLAGGPVHEQFF,TGTGCCAGCAGGGGACTAGCGGGAGGGCCTGTGCATGAGCAGTTCTTC
TRBJ2-5,TRBV20-1,-,-,CSATLAETQYF,TGCAGTGCCACGTTGGCAGAGACCCAGTACTTC
TRBJ2-1,TRBV10-1,-,-,CASSEASSYNEQFF,TGCGCCAGCAGTGAAGCGAGCTCCTACAATGAGCAGTTCTTC
TRBJ2-7,TRBV29-1,once,-,CSVTVSYEQYF,TGCAGCGTCACAGTCTCCTACGAGCAGTACTTC
TRBJ2-7,TRBV6-1,-,TRBD1,CASSAGQGNEQYF,TGTGCCAGCAGTGCAGGACAGGGTAACGAGCAGTACTTC
TRBJ2-5,TRBV5-1,-,TRBD2,CASSFWTSGRSGYQETQYF,TGCGCCAGCAGCTTTTGGACTAGCGGGAGGTCTGGGTACCAAGAGACCCAGTACTTC
TRBJ1-4,TRBV25-1,-,-,CASSDRGVSEKLFF,TGTGCCAGCAGTGATCGGGGAGTGAGTGAAAAACTGTTTTTT
TRBJ2-7,TRBV9,-,TRBD2,CASSVGTSSSYEQYF,TGTGCCAGCAGCGTAGGGACTAGCAGCTCCTACGAGCAGTACTTC
TRBJ2-7,TRBV6-1,-,-,CASSFDEQYF,TGTGCCAGCAGTTTCGACGAGCAGTACTTC
TRBJ2-2,TRBV5-4,-,TRBD2,CASSPGLAAYTGELFF,TGTGCCAGCAGCCCTGGACTAGCGGCTTACACCGGGGAGCTGTTTTTT
TRBJ2-5,TRBV25-1,few,-,CASSEYQGTGETQYF,TGTGCCAGCAGTGAATATCAGGGGACCGGGGAGACCCAGTACTTC
TRBJ2-2,TRBV15,-,-,CATSRSIWNTGELFF,TGTGCCACCAGCAGAAGTATTTGGAACACCGGGGAGCTGTTTTTT
TRBJ2-7,TRBV15,-,-,CATSRGLSAYEQYF,TGTGCCACCAGCAGAGGACTTTCCGCCTACGAGCAGTACTTC
TRBJ1-5,TRBV2,-,-,CASSYDLRNQPQHF,TGTGCCAGCAGTTATGACCTCCGCAATCAGCCCCAGCATTTT
TRBJ2-5,TRBV27,-,-,CASSLLIGAGETQYF,TGTGCCAGCAGTTTATTGATAGGGGCGGGGGAGACCCAGTACTTC
TRBJ2-1,TRBV27,-,TRBD2,CASSFSGGNEQFF,TGTGCCAGCAGTTTTAGCGGGGGCAATGAGCAGTTCTTC
TRBJ2-7,TRBV27,-,-,CASSRYHPRVSEQYF,TGTGCCAGCAGTCGGTATCACCCTAGGGTTAGCGAGCAGTACTTC